The present T cell receptor (beta chain) was sequenced within a study of metastatic and nonmetastatic thyroid tumors (dated by TCRdb to about 2020). Background for the entire study: The researchers compared repertoires between peripheral blood samples and tumor or nodule tissue samples from patients with malignant or benign thyroid disease. Summary of the overall study and its limitations: TCR beta diversity was reported as significantly higher in malignant tumors than in benign nodules, in both blood and tumor samples.

Library method: PCR. The sample was run on an Illumina HiSeq 4000. High-throughput sequencing was used to profile the TCR beta-chain CDR3 region of every patient. The paper's processing steps were these. CDR3 differences across clinicopathological groups were used to build a classifier for discriminating distant-metastatic papillary thyroid cancer patients. The Shannon index was used to assess repertoire diversity, and the Morisita-Horn index was used to assess tumor-blood repertoire similarity. TCRdb trimmed public reads at Q25 via fastp, called clones via MiXCR and kept in-frame beta chains. Clone size and V and J calls follow TCRdb, not the original study. This sample is represented by tens of thousands of clones; approximately 20% of them were singletons. The biggest ten clones account for roughly 3.8% of the sample. The CDR3, cysteine through phenylalanine, is 17 amino acids long. The entry retains the CDR3 DNA only, 51 bases that are in frame from base 1. Unmatched junction bases come to 7, with V trimmed by 1 base and J by 1 base. In the germline V gene, CDR1 corresponds to SGHVS and CDR2 to FQNEAQ.

No patient had received any treatment before thyroid surgery. The study retrospectively analysed patient clinical samples collected from about 2012 to 2019 using T-cell receptor beta sequencing. This clone was detected a few times. Its antigen has not been determined. No base quality information exists; no much larger clone differs at one position. The sequence was collected from a male donor with papillary thyroid cancer or a benign thyroid nodule (not recorded which). Some clones in this sample may be carry-over from other donors' samples. Input material: blood. The chain uses TRBV7-8 and TRBJ2-3; TRBD2 lines up with 8 middle nucleotides. At the DNA level, the sequence is TGTGCCAGCAGCTTAGGGGGTAGCGGGGCGGGCACAGATACGCAGTATTTT. This yields the protein CASSLGGSGAGTDTQYF.